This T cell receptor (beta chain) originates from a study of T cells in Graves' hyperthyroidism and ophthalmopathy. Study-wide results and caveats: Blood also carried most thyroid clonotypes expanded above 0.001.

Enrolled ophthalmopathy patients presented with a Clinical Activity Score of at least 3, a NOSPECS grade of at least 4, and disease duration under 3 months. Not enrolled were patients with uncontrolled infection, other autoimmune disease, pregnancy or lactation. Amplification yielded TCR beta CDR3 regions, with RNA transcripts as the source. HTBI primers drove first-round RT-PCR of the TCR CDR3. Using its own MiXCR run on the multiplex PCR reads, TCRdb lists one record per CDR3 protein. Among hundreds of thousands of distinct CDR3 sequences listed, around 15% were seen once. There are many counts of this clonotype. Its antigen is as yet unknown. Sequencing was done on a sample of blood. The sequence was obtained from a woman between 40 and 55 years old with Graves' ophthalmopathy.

The CDR3 sequence: CASSRIDRGNEQFF. DNA for the CDR3: TGTGCCAGCAGCAGAATCGATCGGGGCAATGAGCAGTTCTTC. The genes are TRBV11-1 and TRBJ2-1; D may be TRBD2 (5 bases). V was shortened by 5 bases and J by 6 bases, with 14 bases between the two germline ends. The CDR3 has 14 residues. Germline V gene sequence: CDR1 SGHAT, CDR2 FQDESV (reference sequence).